The next 8 T cell receptor beta chains were all read from a single sample in a study of radiotherapy plus CTLA-4 blockade in lung cancer. The table came from immunoSEQ multiplex PCR; TCRdb's copy has only in-frame clones and leaves some out. The repertoire holds around 77,000 clones, with 70% to 80% as singletons. Here the sequenced sample was peripheral blood, taken from a patient treated with radiotherapy plus ipilimumab. Source of these receptors: a human donor with non-small cell lung cancer whose response to radiotherapy plus ipilimumab could not be evaluated.

The genes are TRBV15 and TRBJ1-6, with no clear D. The CDR3 spans 19 residues. Germline CDR1 reads LNHNV; CDR2 reads YYDKDF (reference sequence). Trimming cost V 4 bases and J 9 bases, with 28 bases left between them. CDR3 DNA sequence: TGTGCCACCAGCACCAGAGGAGCGAACACGTTATATTCTGGTTCACCCCTCCACTTT. It translates to CATSTRGANTLYSGSPLHF.

The chain links TRBV15 to TRBJ2-7, with TRBD1 matching over 10 bases. Germline-derived CDR1 and CDR2 are LNHNV and YYDKDF (reference sequence). J gave up 3 bases and V 0 bases, and 2 bases lay outside the gene matches. This CDR3 region has 15 residues. The CDR3 sequence is CATSRERTGGYEQYF. DNA of the CDR3: TGTGCCACCAGCAGAGAAAGGACAGGGGGCTACGAGCAGTACTTC.

The chain recombines TRBV27 with TRBJ2-5; D gene unclear. Trimming pared 3 bases from V and 0 bases from J, leaving 5 bases between. Looked up from germline, CDR1 is MNHEY and CDR2 is SMNVEV (reference sequence). The CDR3 length is 13 residues. The CDR3 is CASSLTYQETQYF. CDR3 bases: TGTGCCAGCAGTTTGACTTACCAAGAGACCCAGTACTTC.

The V gene is TRBV4-1, the J gene TRBJ2-3; D is possibly TRBD2 (7 bases). Trimming left V 5 bases short and J 6 bases short, with 21 bases between. The CDR3 sequence is 16 residues long. The germline V gene has CDR1 MGHRA and CDR2 YSYEKL. CDR3 loop: CASSSRQAGVMDTQYF. The CDR3 bases are TGCGCCAGCAGCTCCCGACAGGCGGGAGTAATGGATACGCAGTATTTT.

The chain uses TRBV7-2 and TRBJ1-1; TRBD1 matches at 7 bases. The CDR3 sequence is 15 residues long. Per germline, CDR1 SGHTA and CDR2 FQGNSA. V dropped 2 bases and J dropped 0; count of bases not matched to a gene: 3. The CDR3 protein is CASSLQGVLNTEAFF. The CDR3, as DNA: TGTGCCAGCAGCTTACAGGGGGTCTTGAACACTGAAGCTTTCTTT. Looking up the rest from reference TRBV7-2 and TRBJ1-1 gives the full variable domain: GAGVSQSPSNKVTEKGKDVELRCDPISGHTALYWYRQSLGQGLEFLIYFQGNSAPDKSGLPSDRFSAERTGGSVSTLTIQRTQQEDSAVYLCASSLQGVLNTEAFFGQGTRLTVV.

This clone came up a few times. This chain links TRBV30 with TRBJ2-1; maybe TRBD1 (5 bases). The CDR3 is 11 amino acids. Germline V gene data show CDR1 as GTSNPN and CDR2 as SVGIG (reference sequence). Trimming removed 5 bases from V and 4 bases from J, with 6 bases in between. CDR3 coding DNA: TGTGCCTGGGACAGTTACAATGAGCAGTTCTTC. Its protein is CAWDSYNEQFF.

This clone was found a few times. The rearrangement uses TRBV7-3 and TRBJ2-7, with D tentatively TRBD1 (6 bases). Trimming removed 2 bases from V and 2 bases from J, with 7 bases in between. The CDR3 totals 13 residues. The germline V gene has CDR1 SGHTA and CDR2 FQGTGA. The CDR3 DNA sequence: TGTGCCAGCAGCTTAGGACAGCCCTACGAGCAGTACTTC. Protein: CASSLGQPYEQYF.

The sample holds a few counts of this clone. CDR3 DNA sequence: TGTGCCAGCAGTGACCAGGCTAGCGGAGTGCCGTACAATGAGCAGTTCTTC. This gives the protein CASSDQASGVPYNEQFF. This chain joins TRBV6-1 and TRBJ2-1; TRBD2 matches at 7 bases. The trim removed 3 bases at V and 4 bases at J, leaving 12 bases unmatched. CDR1 is MNHNS, CDR2 SASEGT, per germline. The CDR3 is 17 residues long.